Detailed here is one TCR beta chain. The sample comes from a study of blood T cell repertoires in COVID-19. The authors' processing: Reference gene primer amplification gave estimated nucleated cell counts. Profiled with immunoSEQ multiplex PCR; TCRdb holds only in-frame clones, not every one. That table is the source of V, J and clone size, and D and trimming were worked out from the DNA. The sample has over 12,000 clones, around 92% seen once; the top ten hold less than 8%. The J segment lost 0 bases and the V segment lost 4 bases, leaving 3 bases of the junction unmatched. CDR1 and CDR2 from the germline V gene are MNHEY and SVGAGI. The CDR3 covers 15 residues.

The TCR comes from a human donor with active COVID-19. The donor label of this sample is uncertain. Sequences were obtained from peripheral blood. The rearrangement uses TRBV6-5 and TRBJ1-5; 7 bases fit TRBD1. The CDR3 coding sequence is TGTGCCAGCAGTTTGGACAGGAATAGCAATCAGCCCCAGCATTTT. This codes for CASSLDRNSNQPQHF.